The text below deals with one TCR beta chain. TCRdb reanalyzed the 5' RACE reads, giving one entry per CDR3 protein sequence and no DNA. This table holds some 440,000 distinct CDR3 sequences. This sample was taken from a study of T cells expressing NK-cell markers. The CDR3 runs to 13 residues. Germline V gives CDR1 DFQATT, CDR2 SNEGSKA (reference sequence). The V call is TRBV20-1, the J call TRBJ2-2. The origin of this receptor is a woman between 45 and 60 years old in good health. The material sequenced was blood T cells: a sorted CD56 or NKG2C T cell subset, CD4+ or CD8+ T cells, or bulk PBMC T cells (not recorded which). This chain's CDR3 is CSARLRLNGELFF.